A selection of T cell receptor beta chains follows, all from one sample in a study of beta chain features in type 1 diabetes. The method was immunoSEQ multiplex PCR; TCRdb's version includes in-frame clones alone and lacks a portion of them. Altogether hundreds of thousands of clones are present, approximately 30% being singletons, with the ten largest covering almost 0.065%. The sequencing sample was made of naive CD4+ T cells from blood. The receptor set was obtained from a man aged 18 to 29 in good health. Both conserved end residues are part of each CDR3. The order of the fields is CDR3 DNA, CDR3 protein, J gene, clone size, V gene, D gene. The D gene is left open where the match is weak. Size is omitted from some rows. Given values are once, few, many or a class for expanded clones.

CDR3 DNA: TGTGCCTGGAGTACCCAGTGGATACGTGGCTACACCTTC
CDR3 protein: CAWSTQWIRGYTF
J gene: TRBJ1-2
clone size: -
V gene: TRBV30
D gene: -

CDR3 DNA: TGCAGCGTCGGGCTGGGAGGGGCCGCCGAGCAGTACTTC
CDR3 protein: CSVGLGGAAEQYF
J gene: TRBJ2-7
clone size: few
V gene: TRBV29-1
D gene: TRBD2

CDR3 DNA: TGCGCCAGCAGCCAAGAGAGAGGGACGAGTGGCTACACCTTC
CDR3 protein: CASSQERGTSGYTF
J gene: TRBJ1-2
clone size: -
V gene: TRBV4-1
D gene: -

CDR3 DNA: TGCGCCAGCAGCCAAGCCAGGGATCGTGGCTACACCTTC
CDR3 protein: CASSQARDRGYTF
J gene: TRBJ1-2
clone size: -
V gene: TRBV4-3
D gene: -

CDR3 DNA: TGCGCCAGCAGCTTGACCGGGCCCAATGAGCAGTTCTTC
CDR3 protein: CASSLTGPNEQFF
J gene: TRBJ2-1
clone size: -
V gene: TRBV5-1
D gene: -

CDR3 DNA: TGTGCCAGCAGCCCCTTGGTGCTAGCCTACAATGAGCAGTTCTTC
CDR3 protein: CASSPLVLAYNEQFF
J gene: TRBJ2-1
clone size: few
V gene: TRBV7-9
D gene: -

CDR3 DNA: TGCGCCAGCAGCCCGAGTTCGGCAAACACCGGGGAGCTGTTTTTT
CDR3 protein: CASSPSSANTGELFF
J gene: TRBJ2-2
clone size: -
V gene: TRBV5-1
D gene: -

CDR3 DNA: TGTGCCAGCAGCTTAATCCCGATGAACACTGAAGCTTTCTTT
CDR3 protein: CASSLIPMNTEAFF
J gene: TRBJ1-1
clone size: few
V gene: TRBV7-6
D gene: -

CDR3 DNA: TGTGCCATCAGTGAGTTAGCGGGAGGGTCCTACGAGCAGTACTTC
CDR3 protein: CAISELAGGSYEQYF
J gene: TRBJ2-7
clone size: -
V gene: TRBV10-3
D gene: TRBD2

CDR3 DNA: TGTGCCTGGAAGCCCGGGCTGGACGAGACCCAGTACTTC
CDR3 protein: CAWKPGLDETQYF
J gene: TRBJ2-5
clone size: -
V gene: TRBV30
D gene: -

CDR3 DNA: TGCAGCGGCGGGACTTCCTACGAGCAGTACTTC
CDR3 protein: CSGGTSYEQYF
J gene: TRBJ2-7
clone size: -
V gene: TRBV29-1
D gene: -

CDR3 DNA: TGTGCCAGCAGCTTAGAGCGTAAAACCTACGAGCAGTACTTC
CDR3 protein: CASSLERKTYEQYF
J gene: TRBJ2-7
clone size: -
V gene: TRBV7-2
D gene: -

CDR3 DNA: TGTGCCAGCAGCTTCAGGAGACCTGAAGCTTTCTTT
CDR3 protein: CASSFRRPEAFF
J gene: TRBJ1-1
clone size: -
V gene: TRBV13
D gene: -

CDR3 DNA: TGTGCCAGCAGTGTAAACCGGCGGGGTACCTACGAGCAGTACTTC
CDR3 protein: CASSVNRRGTYEQYF
J gene: TRBJ2-7
clone size: -
V gene: TRBV6-1
D gene: -

CDR3 DNA: TGTGCCTGGCAAACAGCGAGCGCTAATCAGCCCCAGCATTTT
CDR3 protein: CAWQTASANQPQHF
J gene: TRBJ1-5
clone size: -
V gene: TRBV30
D gene: -

CDR3 DNA: TGTGCCAGCAGCTTAGAGGGGCCAGGGATACATGGCTACACCTTC
CDR3 protein: CASSLEGPGIHGYTF
J gene: TRBJ1-2
clone size: -
V gene: TRBV7-9
D gene: -

CDR3 DNA: TGTGCCATCAGTGACCCCGGGAGGGCCCGAGAGACCCAGTACTTC
CDR3 protein: CAISDPGRARETQYF
J gene: TRBJ2-5
clone size: -
V gene: TRBV10-3
D gene: TRBD2

CDR3 DNA: TGTGCCTGGAGTGTATATTGGGGTGAGCAGTACTTC
CDR3 protein: CAWSVYWGEQYF
J gene: TRBJ2-7
clone size: few
V gene: TRBV30
D gene: -

CDR3 DNA: TGTGCCTGGAGCGCCGCGTATGGCTACACCTTC
CDR3 protein: CAWSAAYGYTF
J gene: TRBJ1-2
clone size: few
V gene: TRBV30
D gene: -

CDR3 DNA: TGTGCCAGCAGTTTACAGACAGGGGGTTTAGATACGCAGTATTTT
CDR3 protein: CASSLQTGGLDTQYF
J gene: TRBJ2-3
clone size: -
V gene: TRBV28
D gene: TRBD1

CDR3 DNA: TGTGCCAGCAGCCCCTTTGCCGTCGGGTACAATGAGCAGTTCTTC
CDR3 protein: CASSPFAVGYNEQFF
J gene: TRBJ2-1
clone size: -
V gene: TRBV9
D gene: -

CDR3 DNA: TGTGCCAGCAGCGTAACGATCAGGGCAGAGACCCAGTACTTC
CDR3 protein: CASSVTIRAETQYF
J gene: TRBJ2-5
clone size: -
V gene: TRBV9
D gene: -

CDR3 DNA: TGTGCCAGCAGTGATTACGGGAGGGCCTTCGGCACAGATACGCAGTATTTT
CDR3 protein: CASSDYGRAFGTDTQYF
J gene: TRBJ2-3
clone size: -
V gene: TRBV25-1
D gene: TRBD2

CDR3 DNA: TGCAGCGTGGCTACAGGGGGCCGGACTGAAGCTTTCTTT
CDR3 protein: CSVATGGRTEAFF
J gene: TRBJ1-1
clone size: -
V gene: TRBV29-1
D gene: TRBD1

CDR3 DNA: TGCGCCAGCAGCCAGGACCTGACTAGCGGGTGGAAAAACATTCAGTACTTC
CDR3 protein: CASSQDLTSGWKNIQYF
J gene: TRBJ2-4
clone size: -
V gene: TRBV4-3
D gene: TRBD2

CDR3 DNA: TGTGCCAGCAGCTTAATTCCGGGTAGCTCCTACAATGAGCAGTTCTTC
CDR3 protein: CASSLIPGSSYNEQFF
J gene: TRBJ2-1
clone size: few
V gene: TRBV11-1
D gene: -

CDR3 DNA: TGTGCCAGCAGCGTAGTGGGGTATGGCTACACCTTC
CDR3 protein: CASSVVGYGYTF
J gene: TRBJ1-2
clone size: -
V gene: TRBV9
D gene: -

CDR3 DNA: TGTGCCAGCAGCGTAGTCTTCGGGGACAATGAGCAGTTCTTC
CDR3 protein: CASSVVFGDNEQFF
J gene: TRBJ2-1
clone size: -
V gene: TRBV9
D gene: -

CDR3 DNA: TGTGCCTGGAGTTCAGGGGCTCGGTATGAGCAGTACTTC
CDR3 protein: CAWSSGARYEQYF
J gene: TRBJ2-7
clone size: -
V gene: TRBV30
D gene: -